This T cell receptor (beta chain) was captured by sequencing in a study of blood T cells in healthy people across ages. The second PCR ran about 6 to 12 cycles with a sample-barcoded 5' primer and J-beta primers. TCRdb called the 5' RACE reads again in MiXCR, with one record for every CDR3 protein. Among 1.5 million to 2 million distinct CDR3 sequences listed, around 50% were seen once. Each sample yielded at least 6 micrograms of PBMC total RNA. Sequenced sample: blood. The TCR sequence derives from a woman aged 35 to 49 in good health.

The CDR3 loop is CASASGGGPYNEQFF. In DNA form, the CDR3 reads TGTGCCAGCGCCAGTGGTGGGGGCCCTTACAATGAGCAGTTCTTC. The chain recombines TRBV2 with TRBJ2-1; TRBD1 might be the D (6 bases). This CDR3 contains 15 residues. Trimming took 8 bases from V and 4 from J, leaving 18 bases between them. CDR1 SNHLY and CDR2 FYNNEI come from the germline V gene. The full variable domain, its missing parts supplied by reference TRBV2 and TRBJ2-1, is EPEVTQTPSHQVTQMGQEVILRCVPISNHLYFYWYRQILGQKVEFLVSFYNNEISEKSEIFDDQFSVERPDGSNFTLKIRSTKLEDSAMYFCASASGGGPYNEQFFGPGTRLTVL.